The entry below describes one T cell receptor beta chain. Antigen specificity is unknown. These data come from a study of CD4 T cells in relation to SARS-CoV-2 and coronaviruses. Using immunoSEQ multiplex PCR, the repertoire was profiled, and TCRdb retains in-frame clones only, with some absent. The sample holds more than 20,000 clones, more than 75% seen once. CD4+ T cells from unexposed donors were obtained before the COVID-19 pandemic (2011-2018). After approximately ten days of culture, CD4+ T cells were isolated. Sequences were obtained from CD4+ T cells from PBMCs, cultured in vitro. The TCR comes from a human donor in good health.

CDR3 sequence (DNA): TGTGCCAGCAGCGTAGCGCGTCTAGGTGTCGATACGCAGTATTTT. This sequence encodes CASSVARLGVDTQYF. The chain joins TRBV9 to TRBJ2-3; no definite D call. The length of the CDR3 is 15 residues. The V gene's germline CDR1 is SGDLS and CDR2 YYNGEE. Trimming stripped 0 bases from V and 6 bases from J, with 14 bases between.